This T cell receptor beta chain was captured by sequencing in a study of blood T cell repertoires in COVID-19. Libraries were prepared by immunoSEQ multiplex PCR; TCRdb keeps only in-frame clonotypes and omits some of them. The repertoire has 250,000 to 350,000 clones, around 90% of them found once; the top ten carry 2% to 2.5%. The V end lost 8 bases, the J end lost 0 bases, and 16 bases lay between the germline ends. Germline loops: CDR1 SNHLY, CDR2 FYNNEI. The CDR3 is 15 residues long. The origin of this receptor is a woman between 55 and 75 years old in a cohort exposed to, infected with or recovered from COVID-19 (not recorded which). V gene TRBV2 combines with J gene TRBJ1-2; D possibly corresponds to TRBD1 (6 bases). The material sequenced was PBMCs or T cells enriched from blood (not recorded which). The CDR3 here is CASSMDRLTNYGYTF. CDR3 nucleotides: TGTGCCAGCTCCATGGACAGACTGACTAACTATGGCTACACCTTC.